One sample yielded the 10 T cell receptor beta chains listed below, sequenced in a study of blood T cell repertoires in COVID-19. Clones were sequenced by immunoSEQ multiplex PCR, and TCRdb holds only the in-frame ones, with some missing. Of about 190,000 clones detected, approximately 80% appear once; the ten largest clones hold roughly 13%. Sequencing input: peripheral blood. All receptors derive from a man in his fifties who had recovered from COVID-19.

The genes are TRBV19 and TRBJ2-2, with 10 bases that match TRBD2. This CDR3 region has 17 residues. The trim removed 3 bases at V and 5 bases at J, leaving 9 bases unmatched. In germline, CDR1 is LNHDA, CDR2 SQIVND (reference sequence). In nucleotides, the CDR3 is TGTGCCAGTAGTATGGCGGCTAGCGGGAGTCGTACCGGGGAGCTGTTTTTT. Protein: CASSMAASGSRTGELFF.

This clone was detected only a few times. The J gene is TRBJ2-1, the V gene TRBV5-4; 7 bases map to TRBD2. The CDR3 loop spans 15 amino acids. The V and J ends lost 1 base and 4 bases, in that order; junction bases with no gene match: 5. Germline CDR1 and CDR2: SGHNT and YYREEE (reference sequence). For the CDR3, the DNA is TGTGCCAGCAGCTTGCCAGCGGGGATTTACAATGAGCAGTTCTTC. It is translated as CASSLPAGIYNEQFF.

V is TRBV5-6 and J is TRBJ2-5; 7 bases align to TRBD1. The CDR3 is 13 amino acids. The V and J ends lost 4 bases and 5 bases, in that order; junction bases with no gene match: 5. CDR1 is SGHDT and CDR2 is YYEEEE in the germline V gene. The CDR3 loop is CASSEDRSETQYF. CDR3 nucleotide sequence: TGTGCCAGCAGCGAGGACAGGTCGGAGACCCAGTACTTC. The complete variable domain, with remaining parts taken from reference TRBV5-6 and TRBJ2-5, reads DAGVTQSPTHLIKTRGQQVTLRCSPKSGHDTVSWYQQALGQGPQFIFQYYEEEERQRGNFPDRFSGHQFPNYSSELNVNALLLGDSALYLCASSEDRSETQYFGPGTRLLVL.

The chain couples TRBV27 to TRBJ1-2, with D unclear. The CDR3 totals 13 residues. The V end lost 2 bases, the J end lost 8 bases, and 12 bases lay between the germline ends. Germline V lookup: CDR1 MNHEY, CDR2 SMNVEV (reference sequence). The CDR3 nucleotides are TGTGCCAGCAGTTTAAGGCTCAGCGAGGGCTACACCTTC. Protein sequence: CASSLRLSEGYTF.

Only one count was recorded for this clone. The chain recombines TRBV9 with TRBJ2-1; 9 positions match TRBD2. V lost 3 bases and J lost 4; bases outside the gene matches: 5. Germline values: CDR1 SGDLS, CDR2 YYNGEE. The CDR3 contains 15 residues. CDR3 coding DNA: TGTGCCAGCAGCGAAAGACTAGCGGCGTACAATGAGCAGTTCTTC. Its translation is CASSERLAAYNEQFF.

The genes are TRBV5-1 and TRBJ1-6, with D maybe TRBD1 (5 bases). Germline V gene sequence: CDR1 SGHRS, CDR2 YFSETQ. Trimming pared 0 bases from V and 9 bases from J, leaving 10 bases between. There are 14 residues in the CDR3. CDR3: CASSLGQNASPLHF. CDR3 sequence (DNA): TGCGCCAGCAGCTTGGGACAGAACGCTTCACCCCTCCACTTT.

V is TRBV19 and J is TRBJ2-1; the match to TRBD1 covers 9 bases. The germline CDR1 and CDR2 sequences are LNHDA and SQIVND (reference sequence). CDR3 length: 16 amino acids. Germline trimming cut 5 bases from V and 1 base from J; bases unmatched to any gene: 6. The CDR3 loop reads CASSPNRGLSYNEQFF. The CDR3 nucleotides read TGTGCCAGTAGTCCAAACAGGGGGCTTTCCTACAATGAGCAGTTCTTC.

V is TRBV28 and J is TRBJ1-4; 9 bases fit TRBD1. The CDR3 consists of 17 residues. Germline V gives CDR1 MDHEN, CDR2 SYDVKM. V shed 7 bases and J 2 bases; nucleotides not matched to a gene: 11. The DNA of the CDR3 is TGTGCCAGCACCATGACAGGGGGAATCGCCACTAATGAAAAACTGTTTTTT. Translation: CASTMTGGIATNEKLFF.

Worth noting for this clone: The sample holds other DNA sequences that translate to the same CDR3. This chain links TRBV29-1 with TRBJ2-1; 9 bases agree with TRBD1. J gave up 7 bases and V 7 bases, and 2 bases lay outside the gene matches. The CDR3 runs 11 residues. CDR1 and CDR2 from the germline V gene are SQVTM and ANQGSEA. The CDR3 spells CSAGTGNEQFF. The DNA for the CDR3 is TGCAGCGCCGGGACAGGGAATGAGCAGTTCTTC.

By its share, this clone is medium-sized. The chain combines TRBV30 with TRBJ2-5; D call uncertain. Germline V gene lookup returns CDR1 GTSNPN and CDR2 SVGIG (reference sequence). CDR3 length equals 14 residues. Deletions cut 3 bases from V and 1 base from J, with 12 bases between. CDR3 sequence: CAWSQTWIQETQYF. DNA of the CDR3: TGTGCCTGGAGCCAGACTTGGATCCAAGAGACCCAGTACTTC.